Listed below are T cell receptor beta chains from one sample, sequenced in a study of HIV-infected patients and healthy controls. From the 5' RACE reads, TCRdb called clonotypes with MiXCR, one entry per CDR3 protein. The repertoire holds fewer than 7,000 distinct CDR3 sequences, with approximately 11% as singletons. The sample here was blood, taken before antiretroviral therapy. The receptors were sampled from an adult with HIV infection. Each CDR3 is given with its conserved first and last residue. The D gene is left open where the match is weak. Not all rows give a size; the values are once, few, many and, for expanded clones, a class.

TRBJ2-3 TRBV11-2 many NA CARPYHGYSTDTQYF TGTGCCAGGCCCTACCACGGCTACAGCACAGATACGCAGTATTTT
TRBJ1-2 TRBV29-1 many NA CSVEVGNTYGYTF TGCAGCGTTGAAGTCGGGAACACCTATGGCTACACCTTC
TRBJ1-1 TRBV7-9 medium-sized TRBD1 CASSRTGGPEAFF TGTGCCAGCAGCAGGACAGGGGGCCCTGAAGCTTTCTTT
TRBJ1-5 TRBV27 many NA CASSLREGGQPQHF TGTGCCAGCAGTCTCAGGGAGGGAGGACAGCCCCAGCATTTT
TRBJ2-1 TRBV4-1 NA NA CASSQDDAVYNEQFF TGCGCCAGCAGCCAAGATGACGCAGTCTACAATGAGCAGTTCTTC
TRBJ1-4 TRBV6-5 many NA CASSYPSDGSDEKLFF TGTGCCAGCAGTTACCCGTCCGACGGATCAGATGAAAAACTGTTTTTT
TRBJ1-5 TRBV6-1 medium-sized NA CAGGGLTYNQPQHF TGTGCCGGGGGGGGACTCACCTACAATCAGCCCCAGCATTTT
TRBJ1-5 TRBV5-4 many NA CASSREPTGNQPQHF TGTGCCAGCAGCCGGGAGCCGACGGGGAATCAGCCCCAGCATTTT
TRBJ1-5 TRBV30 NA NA CAWSRGDNQPQHF TGTGCCTGGAGTCGAGGGGACAATCAGCCCCAGCATTTT
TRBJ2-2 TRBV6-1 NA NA CAGSRTENTGELFF TGTGCCGGCAGCCGGACAGAGAACACCGGGGAGCTGTTTTTT
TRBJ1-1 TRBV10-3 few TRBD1 CAISEGTVDTEAFF TGTGCCATCAGTGAGGGGACAGTTGACACTGAAGCTTTCTTT
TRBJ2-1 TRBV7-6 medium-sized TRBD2 CASSPLGPLANYNEQFF TGTGCCAGCAGCCCATTAGGACCACTAGCGAACTACAATGAGCAGTTCTTC
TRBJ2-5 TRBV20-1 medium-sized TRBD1 CSAQIQGAETQYF TGCAGTGCGCAAATACAGGGGGCTGAGACCCAGTACTTC
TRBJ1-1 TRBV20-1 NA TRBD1 CSATGTGVYTEAFF TGCAGTGCTACCGGGACAGGGGTATATACTGAAGCTTTCTTT
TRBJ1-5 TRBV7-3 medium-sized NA CASSSFRNQPQHF TGTGCCAGCAGCTCTTTTCGCAATCAGCCCCAGCATTTT
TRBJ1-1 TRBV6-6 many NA CASSPRAYEAFF TGTGCCAGCAGTCCCCGGGCGTATGAAGCTTTCTTT
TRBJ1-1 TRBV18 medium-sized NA CASSPPAPNTEAFF TGTGCCAGCTCACCCCCGGCTCCGAACACTGAAGCTTTCTTT
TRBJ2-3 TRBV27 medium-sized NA CASSLSFPRGLSDTQYF TGTGCCAGCAGTTTATCGTTCCCCAGGGGTTTGTCAGATACGCAGTATTTT
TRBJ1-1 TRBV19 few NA CASSIHPTMNTEAFF TGTGCCAGTAGTATTCATCCAACAATGAACACTGAAGCTTTCTTT
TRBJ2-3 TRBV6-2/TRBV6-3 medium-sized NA CASSYLGVGPPETDTQYF TGTGCCAGCAGTTACCTAGGGGTAGGTCCTCCGGAGACAGATACGCAGTATTTT
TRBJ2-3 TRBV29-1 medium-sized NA CSVETSSVSTDTQYF TGCAGCGTTGAAACATCATCGGTTAGCACAGATACGCAGTATTTT
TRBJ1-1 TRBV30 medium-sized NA CAWSGTLGRTEAFF TGTGCCTGGAGCGGGACTTTGGGGCGCACTGAAGCTTTCTTT
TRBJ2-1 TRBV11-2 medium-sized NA CASTLNPGDEQFF TGTGCCAGCACCCTTAACCCTGGGGATGAGCAGTTCTTC
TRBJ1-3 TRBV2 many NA CASSEAGRGPSGNTIYF TGTGCCAGCAGTGAAGCGGGCAGGGGACCGTCTGGAAACACCATATATTTT
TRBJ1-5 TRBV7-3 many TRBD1 CASAQGARQPQHF TGTGCCAGCGCACAGGGGGCAAGACAGCCCCAGCATTTT
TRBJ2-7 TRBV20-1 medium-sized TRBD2 CSALAGHSYEQYF TGCAGTGCTTTAGCGGGGCACTCCTACGAGCAGTACTTC
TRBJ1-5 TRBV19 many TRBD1 CASSPGTGGSIWQPQHF TGTGCCAGTAGTCCCGGGACAGGGGGATCGATCTGGCAGCCCCAGCATTTT
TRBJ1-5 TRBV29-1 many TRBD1 CSVDSGQGQPQHF TGCAGCGTTGACTCGGGACAGGGCCAGCCCCAGCATTTT
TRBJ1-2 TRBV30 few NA CAWRAAFGYTF TGTGCCTGGAGGGCTGCCTTTGGCTACACCTTC
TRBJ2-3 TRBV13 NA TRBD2 CASSLVGLAGVTDTQYF TGTGCCAGCAGCTTAGTGGGACTAGCGGGAGTCACAGATACGCAGTATTTT
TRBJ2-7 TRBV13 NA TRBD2 CASSLGGLAEQYF TGTGCCAGCAGCTTAGGCGGACTAGCCGAGCAGTACTTC
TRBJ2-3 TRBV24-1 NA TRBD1 CATSEWTAQGADTQYF TGTGCCACCAGTGAGTGGACAGCCCAGGGGGCAGATACGCAGTATTTT
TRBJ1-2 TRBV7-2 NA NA CASSATANYGYTF TGTGCCAGCAGCGCAACAGCAAACTATGGCTACACCTTC
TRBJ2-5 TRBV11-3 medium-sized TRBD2 CASSISGTSGRETQYF TGTGCCAGCAGCATCTCCGGGACTAGCGGGAGAGAGACCCAGTACTTC
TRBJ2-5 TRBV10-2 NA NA CASSEGGGWGSQETQYF TGCGCCAGCAGTGAGGGAGGGGGTTGGGGGAGCCAAGAGACCCAGTACTTC
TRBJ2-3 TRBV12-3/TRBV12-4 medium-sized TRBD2 CASSLPGGLADTQYF TGTGCCAGCAGTTTACCGGGAGGGCTTGCGGATACGCAGTATTTT